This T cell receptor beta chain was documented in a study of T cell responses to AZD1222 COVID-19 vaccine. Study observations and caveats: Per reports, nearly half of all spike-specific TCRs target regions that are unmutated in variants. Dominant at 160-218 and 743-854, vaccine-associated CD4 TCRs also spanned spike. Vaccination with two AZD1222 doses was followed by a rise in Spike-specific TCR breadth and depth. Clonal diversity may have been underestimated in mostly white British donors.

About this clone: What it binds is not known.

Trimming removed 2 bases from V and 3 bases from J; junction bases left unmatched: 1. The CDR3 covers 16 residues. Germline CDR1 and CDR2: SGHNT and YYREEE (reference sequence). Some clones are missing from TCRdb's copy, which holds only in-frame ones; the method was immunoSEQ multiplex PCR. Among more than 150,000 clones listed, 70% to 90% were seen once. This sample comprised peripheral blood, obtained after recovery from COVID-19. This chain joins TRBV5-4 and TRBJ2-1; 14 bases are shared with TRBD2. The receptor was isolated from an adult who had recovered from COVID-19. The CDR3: CASSFGTSGGYNEQFF. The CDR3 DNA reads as TGTGCCAGCAGCTTTGGGACTAGCGGGGGCTACAATGAGCAGTTCTTC.